The 4 T cell receptor beta chains reported below all come from one sample, sequenced in a study of cytomegalovirus exposure and HLA in healthy donors. Primers included in the PCR were 60 Vbeta and 13 Jbeta primers. Only in-frame clones appear in the TCRdb table, and some are missing; sequencing was by immunoSEQ multiplex PCR. The repertoire has about 140,000 clones, 75% of them found once; the top ten carry 3% to 3.5%. The sample consisted of PBMCs. The receptors were gathered from a man in his forties in good health and CMV-seronegative.

V usage is TRBV19 and J usage is TRBJ1-6, with TRBD1 matching over 8 bases. Unmatched junction bases numbered 8, after V lost 3 bases and J lost 7 bases. The CDR3 totals 16 residues. Germline lookup yields CDR1 LNHDA and CDR2 SQIVND (reference sequence). In nucleotides, the CDR3 is TGTGCCAGTAGTATTCGCCAGGGGGCGCGGAATTCACCCCTCCACTTT. It codes for CASSIRQGARNSPLHF.

The chain links TRBV28 to TRBJ1-1; D unresolved. This CDR3 has 14 residues. From germline, CDR1 is MDHEN and CDR2 SYDVKM. Trimming shortened V by 2 bases and J by 11 bases, and 18 bases separated the two germline ends. The CDR3 protein is CASSLITQVGRAFF. CDR3 DNA sequence: TGTGCCAGCAGTTTAATCACGCAGGTCGGTAGGGCTTTCTTT.

The CDR3 loop is CASSPRQGASSPLHF. DNA for the CDR3: TGTGCCAGCAGCCCCCGACAGGGGGCTTCTTCACCCCTCCACTTT. The chain joins TRBV5-4 to TRBJ1-6; 10 positions agree with TRBD1. Trimming took 4 bases from V and 9 from J; bases not matched to a gene: 7. In germline, CDR1 is SGHNT, CDR2 YYREEE (reference sequence). The CDR3 extends over 15 amino acids.

The V gene is TRBV4-2, the J gene TRBJ2-5; 9 bases map to TRBD1. The J call may not be correct, given that the DNA end is closer to TRBJ2-7. The CDR3 contains 15 residues. The germline gives CDR1 LGHNA, CDR2 YNFKEQ. For the CDR3, the DNA is TGTGCCAGCAGCCCGCGACAGGGGGTATCCTACGAGCAGTACTTC. Protein product: CASSPRQGVSYEQYF.